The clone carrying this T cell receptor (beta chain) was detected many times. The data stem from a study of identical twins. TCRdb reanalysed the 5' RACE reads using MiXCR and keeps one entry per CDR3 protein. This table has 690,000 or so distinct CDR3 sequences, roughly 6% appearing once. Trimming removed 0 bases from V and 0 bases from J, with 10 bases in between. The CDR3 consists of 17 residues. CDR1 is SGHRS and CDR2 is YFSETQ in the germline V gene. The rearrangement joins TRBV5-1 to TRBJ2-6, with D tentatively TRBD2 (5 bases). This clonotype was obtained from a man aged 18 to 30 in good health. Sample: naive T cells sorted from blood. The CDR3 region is CASSLAEGVSGANVLTF. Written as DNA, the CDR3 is TGCGCCAGCAGCTTGGCCGAGGGCGTCTCTGGGGCCAACGTCCTGACTTTC.